The TCR beta chain described here comes from a study of neurological immune-mediated disorders. The table lists this clonotype with a few counts. The V and J ends lost 4 bases and 7 bases respectively, with 14 bases between them. In germline, CDR1 is SGHNT, CDR2 YYREEE (reference sequence). This CDR3 is 13 amino acids long. TCRdb itself ran the 5' RACE reads through MiXCR, one entry per CDR3 protein. Of 55,000 to 60,000 distinct CDR3 sequences in the sample, around 3.5% were seen once. Sequenced sample: PBMCs. The clonotype was recovered from a woman in her twenties or thirties with multiple sclerosis. V is TRBV5-4 and J is TRBJ1-2; D not certain. DNA of the CDR3: TGTGCCAGCAGCCCACGCCGAGACGGTGGCTACACCTTC. Translating gives CASSPRRDGGYTF.